This T cell receptor beta chain was identified during a study of immune characterization of retroperitoneal liposarcoma. This CDR3 contains 13 residues. Germline V CDR1 and CDR2: MRHNA, SNTAGT. V lost 5 bases, J lost 5 bases, and 10 bases lay in between. Each CDR3 protein gets one entry after TCRdb re-called the PCR reads with MiXCR. The sample contains several thousand distinct CDR3 sequences, roughly 29% of which appear only once. J is TRBJ2-1 and V is TRBV6-4, with unresolved D. The receptor was derived from a male donor with retroperitoneal liposarcoma. Sequenced sample: blood. CDR3 coding DNA: TGTGCCAGCAGTACCCAGCTCAACAATGAGCAGTTCTTC. This sequence encodes CASSTQLNNEQFF.